A single sample gave rise to the 13 T cell receptor beta chains below, sequenced in a study of blood T cells in healthy people across ages. A second PCR of roughly 6 to 12 cycles used a sample-barcoded 5' primer and a J-beta primer mix. TCRdb processed the 5' RACE reads anew with MiXCR; each CDR3 protein has one entry. The profile shows 1.5 million to 2 million distinct CDR3 sequences, about 50% of them singletons. Sequenced input: blood. These receptors came from a middle-aged woman in good health.

This clonotype has more than one count but fewer than ten. The chain has TRBV3-1 and TRBJ2-1; either TRBD1 or TRBD2 may fit D (6 bases each). Germline V gene sequence: CDR1 LGHDT, CDR2 YNNKEL (reference sequence). The germline V and J ends were trimmed by 4 bases and 10 bases, with 23 bases remaining between them. The CDR3 length is 16 residues. CDR3 in amino acids: CASSPLGGGGFGEQFF. The CDR3, as DNA: TGTGCCAGCAGCCCTCTAGGCGGAGGGGGGTTTGGGGAGCAGTTCTTC.

There are many counts of this clonotype. This chain joins TRBV7-2 and TRBJ2-1; 9 bases align to TRBD1. V shed 4 bases, J shed 12 bases, and the junction held 7 bases outside the gene matches. In germline, CDR1 is SGHTA, CDR2 FQGNSA. The CDR3 runs 13 residues. The CDR3 here is CASSSRDRDSQFF. CDR3 DNA sequence: TGTGCCAGCAGCTCCCGGGACAGGGACTCGCAGTTCTTC.

This clonotype occurred once. The V gene is TRBV5-1, the J gene TRBJ2-3; 7 bases are a match to TRBD2. This CDR3 has 16 amino acids. Germline values: CDR1 SGHRS, CDR2 YFSETQ. Trimming removed 7 bases from V and 5 bases from J; junction bases left unmatched: 16. CDR3 DNA sequence: TGCGCCAGCGCACTTGGGACTGCGGGAGTTAAAGATACGCAGTATTTT. Encoded protein: CASALGTAGVKDTQYF.

This clonotype was observed a handful of times. The chain joins TRBV10-3 to TRBJ1-2; D unresolved. V was cut by 2 bases and J by 8 bases, with 9 bases left in between. Germline-derived CDR1 and CDR2 are ENHRY and SYGVKD. This CDR3 is 12 amino acids long. DNA of the CDR3: TGTGCCATCAGTGAGGGGTCATGGGGCTACACCTTC. It codes for CAISEGSWGYTF.

This clonotype turned up a few times. The CDR3: CASSPPGHNEQFF. In DNA form, the CDR3 reads TGTGCCAGCTCACCACCAGGGCACAATGAGCAGTTCTTC. The V call is TRBV18, the J call TRBJ2-1; no firm D call. The CDR3 is 13 residues long. CDR1 KGHSH and CDR2 LQKENI come from the germline V gene. The germline V and J ends were trimmed by 0 bases and 5 bases, with 5 bases remaining between them.

This clonotype was picked up a small number of times. The CDR3, as DNA: TGCAGTGCTAGTGACGGGACAGGGTCGGGTTTGGGGCCCCAGTACTTC. Protein product: CSASDGTGSGLGPQYF. This chain joins TRBV20-1 and TRBJ2-5, with 9 bases lining up with TRBD1. CDR1 is DFQATT and CDR2 is SNEGSKA in the germline V gene (reference sequence). The CDR3 spans 16 residues. V lost 3 bases and J lost 9; bases outside the gene matches: 17.

The CDR3 coding sequence is TGTGCCAGCAGTTTAGCGACAGGGACAAACACCATATATTTT. It specifies CASSLATGTNTIYF. The chain has TRBV12-3 or TRBV12-4 and TRBJ1-3; 7 bases agree with TRBD1. The CDR3 is 14 residues long. V dropped 0 bases and J dropped 6; count of bases not matched to a gene: 2.

This chain uses TRBV12-3 or TRBV12-4 with TRBJ1-6; D possibly corresponds to TRBD1 (5 bases). This CDR3 is built from 14 residues. V was pared by 4 bases and J by 3 bases, with 7 bases between. The CDR3 loop is CASSWGHYNSPLHF. The CDR3 nucleotides read TGTGCCAGCAGTTGGGGCCACTATAATTCACCCCTCCACTTT.

J is TRBJ2-1 and V is TRBV5-8, with D possibly TRBD2 on 6 matching bases. Germline CDR1 reads SGHTS; CDR2 reads YDEGEE. The CDR3 sequence is 14 residues long. V lost 2 bases and J lost 6, with 12 bases in between. The CDR3 coding sequence is TGTGCCAGCAGCTTTGGGGGGTCGGCCAATGAGCAGTTCTTC. Translation: CASSFGGSANEQFF.

The rearrangement links TRBV7-8 to TRBJ2-3; 11 bases are a match to TRBD2. Germline CDR1 and CDR2: SGHVS and FQNEAQ. The V segment lost 0 bases and the J segment 11 bases; nucleotides outside the gene matches: 22. The CDR3 covers 20 residues. The CDR3: CASSLASASGGSGFTYMQYF. CDR3 coding DNA: TGTGCCAGCAGCTTAGCGTCAGCTAGCGGGGGGTCCGGCTTCACGTATATGCAGTATTTT.

The chain carries TRBV11-2 and TRBJ2-5; D is unresolved. This CDR3 contains 14 residues. CDR1 SGHAT and CDR2 FQNNGV come from the germline V gene. The V and J ends lost 5 bases and 5 bases respectively, with 15 bases between them. CDR3 nucleotides: TGTGCCAGCAGCGTAGCCCAGAGTCGGGAGACCCAGTACTTC. It translates to CASSVAQSRETQYF.

The chain uses TRBV3-1 and TRBJ2-2; D is possibly TRBD1 (5 bases). Per the germline V gene, CDR1 is LGHDT and CDR2 is YNNKEL (reference sequence). The V gene lost 4 bases and the J gene lost 0 bases, with 15 bases spanning the gap. The CDR3 extends over 17 amino acids. CDR3 bases: TGTGCCAGCAGCCCGACAGTATTACCCGCGAACACCGGGGAGCTGTTTTTT. Its protein product is CASSPTVLPANTGELFF.

The CDR3 DNA is TGTGCCGGACGACAGACAGCCTACGAGCAGTACTTC. Amino acid sequence: CAGRQTAYEQYF. The chain combines TRBV2 with TRBJ2-5; possible D gene TRBD1, 5 bases. The better agreement between TRBJ2-7 and the DNA end casts doubt on the J call. Germline V CDR1 and CDR2: SNHLY, FYNNEI. The CDR3 totals 12 residues.